One sample yielded the 32 T cell receptor beta chains listed below, sequenced in a study of healthy donors' naive CD4 and CD8 T cells. Starting from around 470 ng of total RNA, TCR libraries were made with linear amplification. Each CDR3 protein is one row after TCRdb ran MiXCR on the reads. The sample consists of 150,000 to 200,000 distinct CDR3 sequences, about 76% of them appearing once. The sample comprised naive CD4+ and CD8+ T cells sorted from blood, pooled from several donors. Source of these receptors: a pool of human donors in good health; the sample pools cells from several healthy donors.

This clonotype was counted once. The chain uses TRBV5-6 and TRBJ2-7, with D uncertain. V lost 0 bases, J lost 2 bases, and 3 bases lay in between. This CDR3 contains 12 residues. Germline V lookup: CDR1 SGHDT, CDR2 YYEEEE. DNA for the CDR3: TGTGCCAGCAGCTTGGGAGCCTACGAGCAGTACGTC. Translating it yields CASSLGAYEQYV.

This clonotype came up a few times. The rearrangement links TRBV6-2 or TRBV6-3 to TRBJ2-1; D gene uncertain. Trimming left V 4 bases short and J 3 bases short, with 4 bases between. The germline gives CDR1 MNHEY, CDR2 SVGEGT. This CDR3 region has 12 residues. This CDR3 reads CASSSIYNEQFF. The CDR3 nucleotides are TGTGCCAGCAGTTCGATCTACAATGAGCAGTTCTTC.

This clonotype was detected once. The V and J genes are TRBV6-2 or TRBV6-3 and TRBJ2-1; 7 nucleotides align to TRBD1. Looked up from germline, CDR1 is MNHEY and CDR2 is SVGEGT. The CDR3 runs to 16 residues. With V trimmed by 6 bases and J by 9 bases, 17 bases remained unmatched. Here the CDR3 reads CASSSDDRVVAGEQFF. The CDR3 DNA reads as TGTGCCAGCAGCTCAGACGACAGGGTCGTGGCCGGTGAGCAGTTCTTC.

The CDR3 loop is CSVEGEDGDYEQYF. The CDR3 DNA sequence: TGCAGCGTTGAAGGAGAGGACGGAGACTACGAGCAGTACTTC. The gene calls are TRBV29-1 and TRBJ2-7; D remains ambiguous. CDR1 and CDR2 from the germline V gene are SQVTM and ANQGSEA. Trimming took off 1 base at V and 3 bases at J, with 13 bases between the two ends. The CDR3 totals 14 residues.

The chain recombines TRBV12-5 with TRBJ2-7; D uncertain. Between the trimmed V and J ends, which lost 1 base and 7 bases, there was a span of 14 bases. This CDR3 spans 14 amino acids. Looked up from germline, CDR1 is LGHNT and CDR2 is FRNRAP. This CDR3 reads CASGLARQELEQYF. DNA for the CDR3: TGTGCTAGTGGTTTGGCCCGCCAAGAATTAGAGCAGTACTTC.

The chain joins TRBV15 to TRBJ1-5; the match to TRBD1 covers 7 bases. The CDR3 runs to 15 residues. Per germline, CDR1 LNHNV and CDR2 YYDKDF (reference sequence). V was clipped by 5 bases and J by 5 bases; unmatched bases: 9. The CDR3 spells CATSPGQALHQPQHF. CDR3 sequence (DNA): TGTGCCACCAGCCCCGGACAGGCCCTGCATCAGCCCCAGCATTTT.

This clonotype was seen only a few times. The chain carries TRBV29-1 and TRBJ2-3; D is uncertain. The CDR3 consists of 15 residues. V shed 0 bases and J shed 2 bases, with 12 bases lying between them. Germline V gene sequence: CDR1 SQVTM, CDR2 ANQGSEA. The CDR3 sequence is CSVEDPRQVTDTQYF. Here the CDR3 DNA reads TGCAGCGTTGAAGATCCAAGGCAGGTCACAGATACGCAGTATTTT.

J is TRBJ2-2 and V is TRBV29-1; 7 bases match TRBD1. The CDR3 totals 13 residues. The germline gives CDR1 SQVTM, CDR2 ANQGSEA. The trim removed 6 bases at V and 4 bases at J, leaving 5 bases unmatched. The CDR3 DNA reads TGCAGCGTGCCGACAGGGCCCACCGGGGAGCTGTTTTTT. It specifies CSVPTGPTGELFF.

This sequence joins TRBV11-2 and TRBJ2-1; perhaps D is TRBD1 or TRBD2 (5 bases each). V was cut by 5 bases and J by 0 bases, with 14 bases left in between. Germline V gene data show CDR1 as SGHAT and CDR2 as FQNNGV. CDR3 length: 16 residues. CDR3 bases: TGTGCCAGCAGCCCGGTGGGGGAACTCTCCTACAATGAGCAGTTCTTC. The encoded protein is CASSPVGELSYNEQFF.

The rearrangement uses TRBV27 and TRBJ2-7, with D hard to call. This CDR3 comprises 14 residues. V was cut by 5 bases and J by 1 base, with 12 bases left in between. Germline-derived CDR1 and CDR2 are MNHEY and SMNVEV (reference sequence). The CDR3 loop is CASSPFDISYEQYF. The CDR3 nucleotides are TGTGCCAGCAGTCCCTTTGACATTTCCTACGAGCAGTACTTC.

This chain links TRBV29-1 with TRBJ2-7, with D possibly being TRBD1 or TRBD2 (6 bases each). The CDR3 covers 18 residues. CDR1 is SQVTM, CDR2 ANQGSEA, per germline. V lost 1 base and J 0 bases, leaving 22 bases between the germline ends. In DNA form, the CDR3 reads TGCAGCGTTGAAGTTTTGGGGCCAAAGGGGGGCCTCTCCTACGAGCAGTACTTC. Translation: CSVEVLGPKGGLSYEQYF.

There are a few counts of this clonotype. The chain employs TRBV4-3 and TRBJ2-1; 7 nucleotides agree with TRBD1. Trimming cost V 0 bases and J 0 bases; bases outside gene matches: 2. Germline CDR1 and CDR2: LGHNA and YSLEER. CDR3 length equals 16 residues. The CDR3 DNA is TGCGCCAGCAGCCAAGAGGGACAGAGCTCCTACAATGAGCAGTTCTTC. Its translation: CASSQEGQSSYNEQFF.

V usage is TRBV6-5 and J usage is TRBJ2-2; 9 bases are shared with TRBD1. CDR1 and CDR2 (germline): MNHEY, SVGAGI. This CDR3 region has 15 residues. Trimming removed 6 bases from V and 6 bases from J; junction bases left unmatched: 8. The CDR3 loop reads CASSRDRAVAGELFF. CDR3 sequence (DNA): TGTGCCAGCAGCCGGGACAGGGCAGTTGCCGGGGAGCTGTTTTTT.

The J gene is TRBJ1-2, the V gene TRBV18, with TRBD1 identical over 8 bases. This CDR3 contains 18 residues. V dropped 2 bases and J dropped 0; count of bases not matched to a gene: 11. CDR1 KGHSH and CDR2 LQKENI come from the germline V gene. Here the CDR3 reads CASSPSSGDRPTNYGYTF. In nucleotides, the CDR3 is TGTGCCAGCTCACCATCGTCGGGGGACAGGCCCACTAACTATGGCTACACCTTC.

This sequence joins TRBV18 and TRBJ2-7, with a weak D call TRBD2 (6 bases). In germline, CDR1 is KGHSH, CDR2 LQKENI. The CDR3 runs 13 residues. Trimming took 6 bases from V and 3 from J, leaving 12 bases between them. The CDR3 region has the DNA TGTGCCAGCTCGGGGGGACCCGTCTACGAGCAGTACTTC. It codes for CASSGGPVYEQYF. The entire variable domain, with the rest obtained from reference TRBV18 and TRBJ2-7, is as follows: NAGVMQNPRHLVRRRGQEARLRCSPMKGHSHVYWYRQLPEEGLKFMVYLQKENIIDESGMPKERFSAEFPKEGPSILRIQQVVRGDSAAYFCASSGGPVYEQYFGPGTRLTVT.

The V and J genes are TRBV19 and TRBJ2-4; maybe TRBD2 (5 bases). Germline V lookup: CDR1 LNHDA, CDR2 SQIVND (reference sequence). This CDR3 has 10 residues. The V gene lost 7 bases and the J gene lost 8 bases, with 6 bases spanning the gap. CDR3 protein: CASIGDIQYF. DNA for the CDR3: TGTGCCAGTATCGGGGACATTCAGTACTTC.

For this clonotype: Mismatch with germline at one junction end may stem from a read error. The chain has TRBV30 and TRBJ1-1, with D perhaps TRBD1 (5 bases). The CDR3 totals 14 residues. CDR1 and CDR2 (germline): GTSNPN, SVGIG (reference sequence). The CDR3 DNA reads as TGTGCCTGGAGTGTTGGGGGGATGAACACTGAGGCTTTCTTT. Residues: CAWSVGGMNTEAFF.

This clonotype was observed a few times. The chain has TRBV11-2 and TRBJ2-1, with TRBD2 matching over 13 bases. The CDR3 loop spans 15 amino acids. V lost 6 bases and J lost 4; bases outside the gene matches: 3. Per germline, CDR1 SGHAT and CDR2 FQNNGV. The CDR3 loop reads CASRLAGGPYNEQFF. The CDR3 DNA reads as TGTGCCAGCAGACTAGCGGGAGGGCCGTACAATGAGCAGTTCTTC.

This rearrangement joins TRBV30 to TRBJ1-6; D call uncertain. Germline V lookup: CDR1 GTSNPN, CDR2 SVGIG (reference sequence). V shed 0 bases and J shed 10 bases, with 10 bases lying between them. The CDR3 extends over 13 amino acids. This chain's CDR3 is CAWSVLTGSPLHF. CDR3 DNA sequence: TGTGCCTGGAGTGTACTAACGGGGTCACCCCTCCACTTT.

The rearrangement links TRBV5-4 to TRBJ2-7; tentative D call: TRBD2 (5 bases). The CDR3 covers 13 residues. CDR1 and CDR2 (germline): SGHNT, YYREEE (reference sequence). Trimming left V 2 bases short and J 3 bases short, with 9 bases between. CDR3 nucleotide sequence: TGTGCCAGCAGCTTCGACGGGGTCTACGAGCAGTACGTC. Residues: CASSFDGVYEQYV.

V is TRBV6-5 and J is TRBJ2-5; D gene unclear. With 6 bases removed from V and 5 bases from J, the gap between germline ends came to 13 bases. Germline V gives CDR1 MNHEY, CDR2 SVGAGI. There are 13 residues in the CDR3. DNA for the CDR3: TGTGCCAGCAGCTTCATGGGCCGGGAGACCCAGTACTTC. Its translation: CASSFMGRETQYF.

The chain couples TRBV5-1 to TRBJ2-1, with D possibly being TRBD2 (5 bases). Between the trimmed V and J ends, which lost 6 bases and 3 bases, there was a span of 10 bases. The CDR3 runs 13 residues. Germline loops: CDR1 SGHRS, CDR2 YFSETQ. CDR3 DNA: TGCGCCAGCAAACCCGGGGTCTACAATGAGCAGTTCTTC. Its protein product is CASKPGVYNEQFF.

This clonotype was counted a single time. V is TRBV6-1 and J is TRBJ1-1, with TRBD1 matching 9 bases. The germline CDR1 and CDR2 sequences are MNHNS and SASEGT. The trim removed 2 bases at V and 10 bases at J, leaving 5 bases unmatched. CDR3 size: 13 residues. The CDR3 loop reads CASSENWGQGAFF. DNA for the CDR3: TGTGCCAGCAGTGAAAATTGGGGACAGGGAGCTTTCTTT.

This sequence joins TRBV6-5 and TRBJ2-1, with 9 bases fitting TRBD2. The CDR3 runs to 15 residues. Per germline, CDR1 MNHEY and CDR2 SVGAGI. Trimming cost V 5 bases and J 0 bases; bases outside gene matches: 2. CDR3 region: CASSGSGSSYNEQFF. CDR3 DNA sequence: TGTGCCAGCAGTGGTAGCGGGAGCTCCTACAATGAGCAGTTCTTC.

This chain uses TRBV6-9 with TRBJ2-2; no reliable D call. The CDR3 has 17 amino acids. CDR1 is MNHGY and CDR2 is SVAAGI in the germline V gene. Trimming removed 10 bases from V and 1 base from J, with 22 bases in between. CDR3 nucleotides: TGTGCCACCCCTTACCGACACGAGGCGTTGAACACCGGGGAGCTGTTTTTT. Amino acid sequence: CATPYRHEALNTGELFF.

The chain combines TRBV29-1 with TRBJ1-2; D gene uncertain. V was pared by 6 bases and J by 0 bases, with 8 bases between. The length of the CDR3 is 12 residues. The germline CDR1 and CDR2 sequences are SQVTM and ANQGSEA. In DNA, the CDR3 is TGCAGCGTCCTGTTATCTAACTATGGCTACACCTTC. Protein: CSVLLSNYGYTF.

The J gene is TRBJ2-1, the V gene TRBV27; the match to TRBD2 covers 12 bases. There are 17 residues in the CDR3. CDR1 and CDR2 (germline): MNHEY, SMNVEV (reference sequence). V lost 5 bases and J lost 4; bases outside the gene matches: 9. The CDR3 sequence: CASSTPLAGGPYNEQFF. CDR3 coding DNA: TGTGCCAGCAGTACCCCCCTAGCGGGAGGGCCTTACAATGAGCAGTTCTTC.

The chain joins TRBV7-8 to TRBJ2-3; unclear D gene. Between the trimmed V and J ends, which lost 8 bases and 4 bases, there was a span of 13 bases. The CDR3 has 13 amino acids. Germline CDR1 SGHVS, CDR2 FQNEAQ. The CDR3: CASGPGSPDTQYF. Here the CDR3 DNA reads TGTGCCAGCGGTCCCGGGTCCCCAGATACGCAGTATTTT.

This clonotype occurred a few times. The CDR3 DNA is TGTGCCAGCAGTTACTCGCCACCCGGCTACAATGAGCAGTTCTTC. The encoded protein is CASSYSPPGYNEQFF. The chain employs TRBV6-2 or TRBV6-3 and TRBJ2-1, with D uncertain. Trimming took 0 bases from V and 3 from J, leaving 9 bases between them. The germline CDR1 and CDR2 sequences are MNHEY and SVGEGT. This CDR3 has 15 amino acids.

J is TRBJ2-5 and V is TRBV29-1; no firm D call. The CDR3 extends over 14 amino acids. The V and J ends lost 2 bases and 7 bases respectively, with 17 bases between them. Germline V CDR1 and CDR2: SQVTM, ANQGSEA. The CDR3 protein is CSVEKDLPKSTQYF. The CDR3 nucleotides are TGCAGCGTTGAAAAGGACCTCCCAAAATCGACCCAGTACTTC.

In its sample, this clonotype was seen a few times. The V call is TRBV30, the J call TRBJ1-5, with 9 bases fitting TRBD1. Germline V lookup: CDR1 GTSNPN, CDR2 SVGIG (reference sequence). V shed 1 base, J shed 5 bases, and the junction held 0 bases outside the gene matches. This CDR3 contains 13 residues. This CDR3 is CAWSGQGDQPQHF. DNA of the CDR3: TGTGCCTGGAGTGGACAGGGGGATCAGCCCCAGCATTTT.

This clonotype appeared a few times. The genes are TRBV27 and TRBJ1-2; the D is unclear. The ends were cut back, 3 bases at V and 0 bases at J, with 8 bases in the middle. Germline V gives CDR1 MNHEY, CDR2 SMNVEV (reference sequence). The CDR3 is 14 amino acids. CDR3 coding DNA: TGTGCCAGCAGTTTTTCCAGAGCTAACTATGGCTACACCTTC. Translated: CASSFSRANYGYTF.